This T cell receptor (beta chain) was sequenced in a study of blood T cell repertoires in COVID-19. Study-level background: T cells, B-cell-depleted T cells, or PBMCs supplied cDNA or gDNA.

Using immunoSEQ multiplex PCR, the repertoire was profiled, and TCRdb retains in-frame clones only, with some absent. The repertoire includes about 220,000 clones, 65% to 90% of them detected once, and about 9.7% sits in the top ten. Germline V gene sequence: CDR1 SGHNT, CDR2 YYREEE (reference sequence). The CDR3 totals 13 residues. V shed 2 bases and J shed 4 bases, with 10 bases lying between them. The sample was peripheral blood. The V call is TRBV5-4, the J call TRBJ2-7; D is perhaps TRBD1 (6 bases). The TCR sequence derives from a man aged 45 to 65 with active or convalescent COVID-19. CDR3 nucleotides: TGTGCCAGCAGCTTCTCAGGGGTTTACGAGCAGTACTTC. It is translated as CASSFSGVYEQYF.